What follows describes a single TCR beta chain. These data originate in a study of blood T cell repertoires in COVID-19. In the study overall: Acute and convalescent COVID-19 specimens originated in the United States, Italy and Spain. In each case, the material was cDNA or gDNA derived from T cells, B-cell-depleted T cells, or PBMCs.

Original methodology: Estimation of nucleated cell counts was performed using reference gene primer amplification. Sequencing was performed with immunoSEQ multiplex PCR; in TCRdb, only in-frame clones are kept and a portion is missing. Clone size and V and J calls were adopted from that table, with D and trimming inferred from the DNA. The sample lists 200,000 or so clones; over 70% were seen once. CDR3 length: 15 amino acids. V was pared by 5 bases and J by 4 bases, with 17 bases between. Looked up from germline, CDR1 is SGHTA and CDR2 is FQGNSA. The chain couples TRBV7-2 to TRBJ2-5, with D possibly being TRBD2 (5 bases). The material sequenced was peripheral blood. This sequence originates from a man in his sixties with active or convalescent COVID-19. The CDR3 loop is CASSRILAAPETQYF. The CDR3 DNA sequence: TGTGCCAGCAGCAGAATCCTAGCAGCCCCAGAGACCCAGTACTTC.